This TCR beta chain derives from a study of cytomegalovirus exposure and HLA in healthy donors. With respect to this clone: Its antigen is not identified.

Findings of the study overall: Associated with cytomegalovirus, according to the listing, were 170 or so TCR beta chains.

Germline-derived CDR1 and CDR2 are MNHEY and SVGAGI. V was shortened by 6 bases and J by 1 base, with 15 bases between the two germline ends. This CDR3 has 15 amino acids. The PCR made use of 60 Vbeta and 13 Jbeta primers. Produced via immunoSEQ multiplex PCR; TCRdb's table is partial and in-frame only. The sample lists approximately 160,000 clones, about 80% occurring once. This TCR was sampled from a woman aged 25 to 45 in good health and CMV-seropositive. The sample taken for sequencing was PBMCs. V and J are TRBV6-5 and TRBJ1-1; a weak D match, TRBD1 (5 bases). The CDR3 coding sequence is TGTGCCAGCAGCCCTAGAACCGGGGGGAACACTGAAGCTTTCTTT. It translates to CASSPRTGGNTEAFF.